The 4 T cell receptor beta chains reported below all come from one sample, sequenced in a study of T cells in Graves' hyperthyroidism and ophthalmopathy. Amplified regions were TCR beta CDR3 sequences from RNA transcripts. HTBI primers were employed in a first-round RT-PCR of the TCR CDR3. TCRdb reprocessed the multiplex PCR reads via MiXCR and lists one record per CDR3 protein. The table has a few hundred thousand distinct CDR3 sequences, approximately 15% seen once. Sequenced material: blood. Receptors originate from a woman in her 30s with Graves' hyperthyroidism.

The table lists this clonotype with many counts. The chain joins TRBV2 to TRBJ2-1; D not resolved. The CDR3 length is 10 residues. Germline V gives CDR1 SNHLY, CDR2 FYNNEI. V was cut by 6 bases and J by 6 bases, with 3 bases left in between. The CDR3 sequence is CASSPNEQFF. In nucleotides, the CDR3 is TGTGCCAGCAGCCCCAATGAGCAGTTCTTC.

The chain couples TRBV20-1 to TRBJ2-2, with a tentative D call TRBD2 (6 bases). Trimming shortened V by 6 bases and J by 5 bases, and 28 bases separated the two germline ends. The germline CDR1 and CDR2 sequences are DFQATT and SNEGSKA (reference sequence). This CDR3 region has 18 residues. The CDR3 reads CSALSPGDTKKVTGELFF. The CDR3 DNA follows: TGCAGTGCGCTATCGCCGGGAGACACTAAGAAGGTGACCGGGGAGCTGTTTTTT.

At least ten counts were recorded for this clonotype. The chain recombines TRBV10-2 with TRBJ2-3; 11 nucleotides agree with TRBD2. The CDR3 consists of 18 residues. Germline V lookup: CDR1 WSHSY, CDR2 SAAADI. The J segment lost 0 bases and the V segment lost 5 bases, leaving 10 bases of the junction unmatched. CDR3: CASSSSGRRGTSTDTQYF. The CDR3 DNA sequence: TGCGCCAGCAGTTCTAGCGGGAGGAGGGGGACTAGCACAGATACGCAGTATTTT.

Only a few counts were recorded for this clonotype. The chain links TRBV6-1 to TRBJ1-5; 7 bases align to TRBD1. The CDR3 loop spans 13 amino acids. V shed 6 bases and J 4 bases; nucleotides not matched to a gene: 3. Germline loops: CDR1 MNHNS, CDR2 SASEGT. The CDR3, as DNA: TGTGCCAGCAGGGACAGGATAAATCAGCCCCAGCATTTT. Translating it yields CASRDRINQPQHF.